This TCR beta chain was identified during a study of monozygotic twins with inflammatory bowel disease (dated by TCRdb to between 2019 and 2020). Concerning the study at large: In total, 30 or so monozygotic twin pairs made up the full study: 19 Danish pairs, all IBD-discordant, plus nine German pairs, of which four were IBD-concordant and five were IBD-discordant. The search for disease-associated traits relied mainly on comparing IBD patients with their genetically identical healthy co-twins within discordant pairs. Each individual had, on average, about 151 000 unique TCRalpha sequences and 181 000 unique TCRbeta sequences available for analysis.

A remark on this clonotype: The antigen it binds to is not known.

From each donor, a roughly 2.7 ml peripheral blood sample was drawn into PAXgene tubes and stored at -80 degrees C. Without T cell sorting, total RNA was isolated from whole blood using the PAXgene blood miRNA kit on an automated QIAcube. Peripheral blood from monozygotic twin pairs, either concordant or discordant for inflammatory bowel disease, underwent deep TCRalpha and TCRbeta repertoire profiling that used unique molecular barcoding. Smoking habits were recorded for all twin pairs, and individuals were classified as current, former or never smokers. Overall study results and their limits: The analysis was unable to tell different T cell subtypes apart. IBD patients had lower TCRbeta repertoire diversity, measured by the inverse Simpson index, than their healthy co-twins. IBD patients shared fewer clonotypes with other individuals than healthy twins did, most markedly in patients showing signs of disease activity. The results gave no support for a single strong signal or clonotype linked to IBD. Background noise and inter-individual variability may have been introduced into the repertoires by the differing immunosuppressive treatments among patients. Concordant and discordant twins showed no difference in repertoire similarity, possibly because of limited statistical power.

The CDR3 holds 15 amino acids from the cysteine to the phenylalanine. Only the protein is on record. Taken from the germline V gene, the CDR1 and CDR2 loops are MGHDK and SYGVNS. Library preparation employed 5' RACE. The input for every TCR library was roughly 4,000 ng of total RNA. For each sample, cDNA synthesis with SMARTScribe reverse transcriptase was split into eight separate reactions. During cDNA synthesis, template switching introduced unique molecular identifiers that contained a 6-nucleotide sample barcode. Amplification of TCRalpha and TCRbeta cDNA involved two nested PCRs of approximately 16 and 10 cycles, and each PCR was followed by bead purification. Before amplification, cDNA was treated with uracil DNA-glycosylase and purified using the QIAquick PCR purification kit. The second PCR was the step at which Illumina TruSeq-compatible adapters and sample-specific barcodes were added. TapeStation and Qubit were used to check library quality and concentration, and 5 ng of each library was pooled. Pooled libraries were sequenced on an Illumina HiSeq2500 single-index Rapid Run with 2 x 100 bp reads and custom sequencing primers. In the authors' own workflow: MiGEC version 1.2.6 was used for UMI-based consensus assembly to correct PCR and sequencing errors. MiXCR version 2.1.1 was used for V(D)J alignment, clonotype assembly and CDR3 extraction. To normalise gene usage, clonotype sharing and MAIT/NKT TCR abundance, the analysis used the top 1000, 10 000 and 20 000 clonotypes per sample. After downsampling to 27 000 UMIs, diversity was calculated as the inverse Simpson index using the vegan R package. Statistical testing used paired Mann-Whitney U tests on the discordant twin pairs and applied Benjamini-Hochberg correction for multiple testing. TCRdb reprocessed the reads and provides one entry for every CDR3 protein sequence; no DNA is given. None of the V and J calls come from the authors' own analysis; TCRdb made them. The table held for this sample gives approximately 150,000 distinct CDR3 sequences. Clones ranked in the top ten supply 2% to 3% of the sample.

This sequence uses TRBV25-1 and TRBJ2-5; TCRdb's D call of TRBD2 is untestable without DNA. This receptor was obtained from a human donor with ulcerative colitis or Crohn's disease, or a healthy co-twin of an affected twin (not recorded which). Sequenced input: blood. The CDR3 reads CASSPGLAGQETQYF.